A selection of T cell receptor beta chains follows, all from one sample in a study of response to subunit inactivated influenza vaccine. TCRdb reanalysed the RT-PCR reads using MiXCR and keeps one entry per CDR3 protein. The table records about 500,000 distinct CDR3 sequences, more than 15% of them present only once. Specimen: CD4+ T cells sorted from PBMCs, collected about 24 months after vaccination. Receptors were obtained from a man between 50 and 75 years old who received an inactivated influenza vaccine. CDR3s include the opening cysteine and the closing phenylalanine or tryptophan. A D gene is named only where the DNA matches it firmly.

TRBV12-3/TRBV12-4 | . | CASRWGDTGELFF
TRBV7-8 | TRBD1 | CASSLRDRGIGKETQYF
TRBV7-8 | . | CASSLDHVGIGGELFF
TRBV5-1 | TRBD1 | CASSSGTGGSAGELFF
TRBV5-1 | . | CASSHRASTDTQYF
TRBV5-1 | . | CASSLAGARNNSPLHF
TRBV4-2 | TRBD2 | CASSQYSSGDRETQYF
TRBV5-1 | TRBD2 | CASQGLAGGRNEQFF
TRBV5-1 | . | CASSLRQVEDTQYF
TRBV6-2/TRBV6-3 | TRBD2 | CASGSSGKSSYNEQFF
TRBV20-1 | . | CSARRQLKLGSYEQYF
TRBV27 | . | CASSPLGLSTNEKLFF
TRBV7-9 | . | CASSLSQAAFYGYTF
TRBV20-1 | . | CSAPPWGGSSYEQYF
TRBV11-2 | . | CASRHLNSPLHF
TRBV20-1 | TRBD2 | CSARPQAGKNIQYF
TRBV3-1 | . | CASSQRIGGARMNTEAFF
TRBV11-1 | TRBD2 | CASSPGPSGTETQYF
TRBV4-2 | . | CASSQVGQVETQYF
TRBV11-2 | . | CASSTGANSGAVVDTQYF
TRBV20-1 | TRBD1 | CSAETGGSYNSPLHF
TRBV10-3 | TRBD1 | CAISESGQGAGDTQYF